Presented here are 27 T cell receptor beta chains from one specimen sequenced in a study of blood T cell repertoires in COVID-19. Some clones are missing from TCRdb's copy, which holds only in-frame ones; the method was immunoSEQ multiplex PCR. In the table there are more than 300,000 clones, 80% to 90% of which are singletons. The sequenced material came from PBMCs or T cells enriched from blood (not recorded which). The receptor source for this set is a man aged 35 to 55 in a cohort exposed to, infected with or recovered from COVID-19 (not recorded which).

The V gene is TRBV27, the J gene TRBJ2-5; TRBD1 might be the D (6 bases). Germline V lookup: CDR1 MNHEY, CDR2 SMNVEV (reference sequence). Deletions cut 7 bases from V and 5 bases from J, with 20 bases between. CDR3 length: 15 residues. The CDR3 region is CASTLFRGVWETQYF. In DNA form, the CDR3 reads TGTGCCAGCACCCTATTCAGGGGCGTTTGGGAGACCCAGTACTTC.

This clone was counted a single time. The rearrangement uses TRBV27 and TRBJ1-5; no reliable D call. The V end lost 3 bases, the J end lost 5 bases, and 20 bases lay between the germline ends. Germline CDR1 is MNHEY and CDR2 is SMNVEV (reference sequence). This CDR3 is 17 amino acids long. As DNA, the CDR3 is TGTGCCAGCAGTTTTAACGACCGGGCCCTGGGAGATCAGCCCCAGCATTTT. Protein: CASSFNDRALGDQPQHF.

The gene calls are TRBV5-1 and TRBJ2-1; D might be TRBD1 (6 bases). CDR3 length: 16 residues. The V end was cut by 4 bases, the J end by 4 bases, with 18 bases between. Germline V gives CDR1 SGHRS, CDR2 YFSETQ. Here the CDR3 DNA reads TGCGCCAGCAGCCCCCTACCGACAGGAACTTACAATGAGCAGTTCTTC. Translating gives CASSPLPTGTYNEQFF.

The J gene is TRBJ2-1, the V gene TRBV18; D is undetermined. Germline loops: CDR1 KGHSH, CDR2 LQKENI. The CDR3 totals 15 residues. With 3 bases removed from V and 2 bases from J, the gap between germline ends came to 11 bases. The CDR3 DNA reads as TGTGCCAGCTCACCCCAGAACAACCCCTACAATGAGCAGTTCTTC. This sequence encodes CASSPQNNPYNEQFF. Using reference TRBV18 and TRBJ2-1 for the parts outside the CDR3, the full variable domain is NAGVMQNPRHLVRRRGQEARLRCSPMKGHSHVYWYRQLPEEGLKFMVYLQKENIIDESGMPKERFSAEFPKEGPSILRIQQVVRGDSAAYFCASSPQNNPYNEQFFGPGTRLTVL.

V is TRBV5-8 and J is TRBJ1-6; possible D gene TRBD1, 6 bases. The CDR3 is 14 amino acids. V lost 4 bases to trimming and J lost 9 bases, with 14 bases between them. Germline loops: CDR1 SGHTS, CDR2 YDEGEE. The CDR3 sequence is CASSNTGLGSPLHF. DNA of the CDR3: TGTGCCAGCAGCAATACAGGGTTGGGTTCACCCCTCCACTTT.

The sample holds one count of this clone. The rearrangement links TRBV2 to TRBJ2-5; 13 bases map to TRBD2. Germline loops: CDR1 SNHLY, CDR2 FYNNEI. The CDR3 contains 16 residues. V lost 6 bases, J lost 4 bases, and 8 bases stayed unmatched. CDR3 amino acids: CASSRRTSGSGETQYF. As DNA, the CDR3 is TGTGCCAGCAGCCGTAGGACTAGCGGGAGTGGAGAGACCCAGTACTTC.

The J gene is TRBJ2-1, the V gene TRBV10-1; 8 bases are a match to TRBD1. The germline V gene has CDR1 WNHNN and CDR2 SYGVQD (reference sequence). The CDR3 length is 13 residues. The ends lost 6 bases at V and 4 bases at J; junction bases unmatched: 2. CDR3 coding DNA: TGCGCCAGCAGGAGACAGGGGTACAATGAGCAGTTCTTC. Residues: CASRRQGYNEQFF.

The V gene is TRBV14, the J gene TRBJ2-3, with TRBD2 as a possible D gene (5 bases). The germline gives CDR1 SGHDN, CDR2 FVKESK. The V end lost 2 bases, the J end lost 1 base, and 10 bases lay between the germline ends. This CDR3 contains 15 residues. The CDR3, as DNA: TGTGCCAGCAGCCAACAGCGGTCCCGCACAGATACGCAGTATTTT. Its protein is CASSQQRSRTDTQYF.

The chain recombines TRBV18 with TRBJ1-5; TRBD1 matches 9 bases. Germline V gene sequence: CDR1 KGHSH, CDR2 LQKENI. The CDR3 has 15 residues. V gave up 2 bases and J gave up 7 bases; unmatched junction bases: 6. Here the CDR3 DNA reads TGTGCCAGCTCACCAGGGTACAGGGGGCAACAGCCCCAGCATTTT. Its protein is CASSPGYRGQQPQHF.

V is TRBV5-1 and J is TRBJ2-5, with 7 positions matching TRBD2. CDR1 and CDR2 from the germline V gene are SGHRS and YFSETQ. The CDR3 totals 14 residues. The J segment lost 1 base and the V segment lost 2 bases, leaving 2 bases of the junction unmatched. The CDR3, as DNA: TGCGCCAGCAGCTTACTAGCGACCCAAGAGACCCAGTACTTC. It translates to CASSLLATQETQYF.

The chain has TRBV7-9 and TRBJ2-2, with D perhaps TRBD2 (5 bases). Trimming stripped 8 bases from V and 1 base from J, with 14 bases between. The CDR3 extends over 15 amino acids. The germline gives CDR1 SEHNR, CDR2 FQNEAQ (reference sequence). The CDR3, as DNA: TGTGCCAGCCGCCCCCCGGGGAGGAACACCGGGGAGCTGTTTTTT. It specifies CASRPPGRNTGELFF. Full variable domain (missing parts from reference TRBV7-9 and TRBJ2-2): DTGVSQNPRHKITKRGQNVTFRCDPISEHNRLYWYRQTLGQGPEFLTYFQNEAQLEKSRLLSDRFSAERPKGSFSTLEIQRTEQGDSAMYLCASRPPGRNTGELFFGEGSRLTVL.

The gene calls are TRBV30 and TRBJ2-7, with TRBD2 as a possible D gene (6 bases). The CDR3 is 16 amino acids. Germline V gives CDR1 GTSNPN, CDR2 SVGIG (reference sequence). V gave up 4 bases and J gave up 1 base, with 20 bases separating them. CDR3 DNA sequence: TGTGCCTGGACTCTCGGGGCAGCCCGGGGGTCCTACGAGCAGTACTTC. Translated, it gives CAWTLGAARGSYEQYF.

The gene calls are TRBV5-1 and TRBJ1-3, with D maybe TRBD1 (6 bases). Germline V gene sequence: CDR1 SGHRS, CDR2 YFSETQ. V gave up 5 bases and J gave up 1 base, with 13 bases separating them. CDR3 length: 15 amino acids. The CDR3, as DNA: TGCGCCAGCAGATCAGGGGTTTATTCTGGAAACACCATATATTTT. Its translation: CASRSGVYSGNTIYF.

The J gene is TRBJ2-5, the V gene TRBV5-1; tentative D call: TRBD2 (10 bases). The CDR3 sequence is 16 residues long. V was cut by 3 bases and J by 3 bases, with 18 bases left in between. CDR1 is SGHRS and CDR2 is YFSETQ in the germline V gene. The chain's CDR3 is CASSYRGLAGEETQYF. DNA of the CDR3: TGCGCCAGCAGCTACAGGGGGCTAGCGGGAGAAGAGACCCAGTACTTC.

The J gene is TRBJ2-2, the V gene TRBV27; 11 bases align to TRBD2. CDR3 size: 16 residues. Trimming at V came to 3 bases and at J to 7 bases, leaving 7 bases not matched to a gene. Germline CDR1 is MNHEY and CDR2 is SMNVEV (reference sequence). The CDR3, as DNA: TGTGCCAGCAGTTTGAGACTAGCGGGATGGGGCGGGGAGCTGTTTTTT. Translation: CASSLRLAGWGGELFF.

The CDR3 region is CAWSGGTRSPDTQYF. The CDR3 DNA reads TGTGCCTGGAGTGGAGGGACTAGGTCTCCAGATACGCAGTATTTT. V is TRBV30 and J is TRBJ2-3; TRBD2 agrees at 8 bases. The trim removed 1 base at V and 4 bases at J, leaving 7 bases unmatched. Germline CDR1 and CDR2: GTSNPN and SVGIG (reference sequence). The CDR3 is 15 amino acids.

The chain combines TRBV3-1 (or the pseudogene TRBV3-2) with TRBJ2-2; 7 bases map to TRBD1. CDR1 is LGHDT and CDR2 is YNNKEL in the germline V gene (reference sequence). The CDR3 spans 13 residues. Trimming removed 5 bases from V and 6 bases from J; junction bases left unmatched: 3. Here the CDR3 reads CASSEQGPGELFF. The CDR3 coding sequence is TGTGCCAGCAGCGAACAGGGGCCCGGGGAGCTGTTTTTT.

The V and J genes are TRBV5-4 and TRBJ2-7; 9 nucleotides line up with TRBD2. CDR3 length: 15 amino acids. V lost 2 bases, J lost 7 bases, and 10 bases stayed unmatched. Germline V gene data show CDR1 as SGHNT and CDR2 as YYREEE (reference sequence). The chain's CDR3 is CASSLTGSGSREQYF. CDR3 DNA: TGTGCCAGCAGCTTAACCGGTAGCGGGAGTCGGGAGCAGTACTTC. Combining the CDR3 with reference TRBV5-4 and TRBJ2-7 gives the whole variable domain ETGVTQSPTHLIKTRGQQVTLRCSSQSGHNTVSWYQQALGQGPQFIFQYYREEENGRGNFPPRFSGLQFPNYSSELNVNALELDDSALYLCASSLTGSGSREQYFGPGTRLTVT.

The chain carries TRBV27 and TRBJ2-5, with TRBD2 matching 9 bases. V lost 3 bases to trimming and J lost 5 bases; unmatched junction nucleotides: 7. The CDR3 loop spans 15 amino acids. CDR1 is MNHEY and CDR2 is SMNVEV in the germline V gene (reference sequence). The CDR3, as DNA: TGTGCCAGCAGTTTCTTGACTAGCGGAGGGGAGACCCAGTACTTC. It encodes CASSFLTSGGETQYF.

This clone came up many times. The chain is built from TRBV7-3 and TRBJ2-1, with a tentative D call TRBD2 (6 bases). In germline, CDR1 is SGHTA, CDR2 FQGTGA. This CDR3 comprises 15 residues. Trimming cost V 5 bases and J 8 bases, with 19 bases left between them. CDR3 region: CASSLSDGRSHEQFF. The CDR3 nucleotides read TGTGCCAGCAGCCTCTCTGACGGGAGATCACATGAGCAGTTCTTC.

The genes are TRBV18 and TRBJ2-1; D may be TRBD2 (6 bases). CDR3 length: 15 residues. Trimming left V 3 bases short and J 2 bases short, with 11 bases between. Germline V gene sequence: CDR1 KGHSH, CDR2 LQKENI. The CDR3 loop is CASSPAGRAYNEQFF. The CDR3 nucleotides read TGTGCCAGCTCACCGGCGGGAAGGGCCTACAATGAGCAGTTCTTC.

The genes are TRBV12-5 and TRBJ2-5, with 11 positions matching TRBD2. This CDR3 comprises 13 residues. CDR1 and CDR2 from the germline V gene are LGHNT and FRNRAP. V dropped 6 bases and J dropped 9; count of bases not matched to a gene: 6. The CDR3 bases are TGTGCTAGTGGACTAGCGGGAGTTGCGCCCCAGTACTTC. Its translation: CASGLAGVAPQYF.

This rearrangement joins TRBV28 to TRBJ2-7, with 10 bases aligning to TRBD1. CDR3 length: 15 residues. Germline loops: CDR1 MDHEN, CDR2 SYDVKM. V was clipped by 6 bases and J by 5 bases; unmatched bases: 10. CDR3 sequence reads: CASRRDLTGGNEQYF. CDR3 bases: TGTGCCAGCAGACGCGACTTGACAGGGGGCAACGAGCAGTACTTC.

The V call is TRBV5-6, the J call TRBJ2-3, with a weak D call TRBD2 (6 bases). Per the germline V gene, CDR1 is SGHDT and CDR2 is YYEEEE. Trimming took off 5 bases at V and 2 bases at J, with 24 bases between the two ends. The CDR3 extends over 18 amino acids. CDR3 sequence: CASSDGVVAGRITDTQYF. Written as DNA, the CDR3 is TGTGCCAGCAGTGACGGGGTAGTTGCGGGACGGATCACAGATACGCAGTATTTT. Combining the CDR3 with reference TRBV5-6 and TRBJ2-3 gives the whole variable domain DAGVTQSPTHLIKTRGQQVTLRCSPKSGHDTVSWYQQALGQGPQFIFQYYEEEERQRGNFPDRFSGHQFPNYSSELNVNALLLGDSALYLCASSDGVVAGRITDTQYFGPGTRLTVL.

This clone was observed a single time. This rearrangement joins TRBV6-6 to TRBJ2-7; TRBD2 matches 7 bases. Looked up from germline, CDR1 is MNHNY and CDR2 is SVGAGI (reference sequence). The CDR3 extends over 14 amino acids. Losses at the gene ends were 4 bases for V and 4 bases for J; bases not matched to a gene: 7. The CDR3 bases are TGTGCCAGCAGTTTGGGTAGCGGGTCTTACGAGCAGTACTTC. Its translation: CASSLGSGSYEQYF.

The chain uses TRBV10-3 and TRBJ2-3; 8 nucleotides align to TRBD2. Germline CDR1 ENHRY, CDR2 SYGVKD. This CDR3 comprises 14 residues. Unmatched junction bases numbered 2, after V lost 6 bases and J lost 0 bases. The CDR3 nucleotides are TGTGCCATCAGGACTAGCGTGAGCACAGATACGCAGTATTTT. Translated, it gives CAIRTSVSTDTQYF.

The rearrangement joins TRBV9 to TRBJ1-2, with D possibly being TRBD1 (5 bases). V lost 2 bases and J lost 2, with 10 bases in between. The CDR3 length is 14 residues. CDR1 SGDLS and CDR2 YYNGEE come from the germline V gene. DNA for the CDR3: TGTGCCAGCAGCGTGGCGGGGGGGAACTATGGCTACACCTTC. Protein product: CASSVAGGNYGYTF.